This T cell receptor (beta chain) was documented in a study of radiotherapy plus CTLA-4 blockade in lung cancer. On the study more broadly: There were objective responses in around 18% of patients, and around 31% had disease control. Whole-study results and caveats: The best prediction of response reportedly came from early blood T cell clone dynamics, with interferon-beta. Radiotherapy plus ipilimumab was followed by expansion in blood of tumor-derived TCR clones.

Those patients who had chemo-refractory metastatic non-small-cell lung cancer were given focal radiation along with CTLA-4 blockade through ipilimumab. CDR1 and CDR2 from the germline V gene are SGHVS and FQNEAQ. The CDR3 sequence is 15 residues long. Germline trimming cut 5 bases from V and 7 bases from J; bases unmatched to any gene: 11. This clone has only a few counts. Its specificity is unknown. The data were produced by immunoSEQ multiplex PCR, yet TCRdb's version contains in-frame clones alone and is incomplete. The sample records 40,000 to 45,000 clones, roughly four fifths being singletons. Sequenced here: peripheral blood, sampled from a patient treated with radiotherapy plus ipilimumab. The chain combines TRBV7-8 with TRBJ2-3; 8 positions agree with TRBD2. The source is a human donor with non-small cell lung cancer whose response to radiotherapy plus ipilimumab could not be evaluated. The CDR3 DNA is TGTGCCAGCAGCAGGGAGCGGGGGAAGTTGAATACGCAGTATTTT. Encoded protein: CASSRERGKLNTQYF. Full variable domain (outside the CDR3, taken from reference TRBV7-8 and TRBJ2-3): GAGVSQSPRYKVAKRGQDVALRCDPISGHVSLFWYQQALGQGPEFLTYFQNEAQLDKSGLPSDRFFAERPEGSVSTLKIQRTQQEDSAVYLCASSRERGKLNTQYFGPGTRLTVL.